The 8 T cell receptor beta chains below were found in one sample sequenced in a study of T cells in Graves' hyperthyroidism and ophthalmopathy (dated 2019 in TCRdb). Libraries were prepared through multiplex PCR. The instrument given in TCRdb is Illumina HiSeq 2000. The TCR beta CDR3 regions were amplified from RNA transcripts. The first round of RT-PCR for the TCR CDR3 was performed with the HTBI primer set and the Qiagen OneStep RT-PCR kit. Starting from the raw public reads, TCRdb applied fastp trimming at Q25, assembled clones with MiXCR and retained in-frame beta chains. All rows with the same CDR3 protein become a single entry with the most common DNA and genes. Across this sample there are 700,000 or so distinct CDR3 sequences, with about a sixth seen only once. The ten top clones hold roughly 8% of the sample. Material: blood. The receptors here all came from a man between 18 and 35 years old with Graves' hyperthyroidism.

In this sample, this clonotype turned up many times. The chain couples TRBV7-9 to TRBJ2-1; 8 bases agree with TRBD2. J gave up 3 bases and V 3 bases, and 7 bases lay outside the gene matches. CDR3 size: 16 residues. Germline-derived CDR1 and CDR2 are SEHNR and FQNEAQ (reference sequence). This CDR3 is CASSFSIAGSYNEQFF. The DNA of the CDR3 is TGTGCCAGCAGCTTCAGCATAGCGGGAAGCTACAATGAGCAGTTCTTC.

Ten or more counts support this clonotype. CDR3 nucleotides: TGTGCCAGCAGTGAGTCTGGGAACAATCAGCCCCAGCATTTT. The encoded protein is CASSESGNNQPQHF. The J gene is TRBJ1-5, the V gene TRBV6-1; no reliable D call. CDR3 length: 14 amino acids. Trimming left V 3 bases short and J 3 bases short, with 9 bases between. Germline CDR1 reads MNHNS; CDR2 reads SASEGT.

This clonotype was counted a few times. This chain links TRBV10-3 with TRBJ1-2; D might be TRBD1 (5 bases). V lost 4 bases, J lost 8 bases, and 20 bases lay in between. Germline CDR1 reads ENHRY; CDR2 reads SYGVKD. This CDR3 has 15 amino acids. As DNA, the CDR3 is TGTGCCATCAGTGGATATCCAGGGACCGGAGAAGGCTACACCTTC. It yields the protein CAISGYPGTGEGYTF.

This clonotype was seen repeatedly, ten times or more. The V gene is TRBV12-3 or TRBV12-4, the J gene TRBJ2-5, with D possibly matching TRBD1 (7 bases). V dropped 8 bases and J dropped 5 bases, with 15 bases sitting between them. The CDR3 is made up of 13 amino acids. The CDR3 region is CASRSSGGETQYF. The CDR3 DNA sequence: TGTGCCAGCCGCTCCTCAGGGGGGGAGACCCAGTACTTC.

This rearrangement joins TRBV12-3 or TRBV12-4 to TRBJ2-3; 11 positions match TRBD2. The CDR3 length is 16 residues. J lost 3 bases, V lost 4 bases, and 6 bases had no gene match. CDR3 bases: TGTGCCAGCAGTTCCCGGGCTAGCGGGAGGACAGATACGCAGTATTTT. Protein product: CASSSRASGRTDTQYF.

This clonotype appeared many times. The genes are TRBV12-3 or TRBV12-4 and TRBJ1-1; 7 bases fit TRBD1. CDR3 length: 14 residues. The V gene end was trimmed by 4 bases and the J gene end by 1 base; junction bases not matched to a gene: 3. CDR3 region: CASSYQGGNTEAFF. CDR3 bases: TGTGCCAGCAGTTACCAGGGGGGGAACACTGAAGCTTTCTTT.

This clonotype was detected a few times. This chain connects TRBV10-3 to TRBJ2-3; D possibly matches TRBD1 or TRBD2 (5 bases each). With 6 bases removed from V and 0 bases from J, the gap between germline ends came to 13 bases. Per germline, CDR1 ENHRY and CDR2 SYGVKD. The CDR3 runs 15 residues. Here the CDR3 DNA reads TGTGCCATCAGCGAGGACGGGGCCAGCACAGATACGCAGTATTTT. Protein: CAISEDGASTDTQYF.

Many counts were recorded for this clonotype. The chain is built from TRBV6-1 and TRBJ1-5; TRBD1 might be the D (5 bases). CDR3 length equals 13 residues. The V end was cut by 5 bases, the J end by 4 bases, with 9 bases between. Germline assignment: CDR1 MNHNS and CDR2 SASEGT. Here the CDR3 DNA reads TGTGCCAGCAGTCGACAGAATAATCAGCCCCAGCATTTT. This encodes CASSRQNNQPQHF.